These 24 T cell receptor beta chains came from one sample sequenced in a study of blood T cell repertoires in COVID-19. Assay: immunoSEQ multiplex PCR; the TCRdb copy retains only in-frame clones and omits some. The repertoire holds 90,000 to 100,000 clones, with around 85% as singletons. The source material was peripheral blood. The origin of the receptors is a man older than 75 with acute or convalescent COVID-19.

The chain combines TRBV7-2 with TRBJ1-2; 8 bases agree with TRBD1. CDR3 length equals 15 residues. Per the germline V gene, CDR1 is SGHTA and CDR2 is FQGNSA. V was pared by 5 bases and J by 3 bases, with 8 bases of the junction left unmatched. In DNA form, the CDR3 reads TGTGCCAGCAGCCCTAGGCAGGGGGCAGACTATGGCTACACCTTC. Protein product: CASSPRQGADYGYTF.

This chain links TRBV30 with TRBJ2-5, with TRBD2 matching 11 bases. Trimming at V came to 0 bases and at J to 4 bases, leaving 7 bases not matched to a gene. Looked up from germline, CDR1 is GTSNPN and CDR2 is SVGIG (reference sequence). The CDR3 totals 16 residues. The CDR3 sequence: CAWSVRGLAGGETQYF. In DNA, the CDR3 is TGTGCCTGGAGTGTACGGGGGCTAGCGGGAGGAGAGACCCAGTACTTC. Together with reference TRBV30 and TRBJ2-5, the CDR3 gives the full variable domain: SQTIHQWPATLVQPVGSPLSLECTVEGTSNPNLYWYRQAAGRGLQLLFYSVGIGQISSEVPQNLSASRPQDRQFILSSKKLLLSDSGFYLCAWSVRGLAGGETQYFGPGTRLLVL.

The chain links TRBV4-3 to TRBJ1-2; D is possibly TRBD1 (5 bases). The germline V gene has CDR1 LGHNA and CDR2 YSLEER. V lost 0 bases and J 4 bases, leaving 15 bases between the germline ends. This CDR3 has 16 residues. CDR3 residues: CASSQDETARSYGYTF. CDR3 coding DNA: TGCGCCAGCAGCCAAGATGAGACAGCCAGGTCCTATGGCTACACCTTC.

This chain joins TRBV7-9 and TRBJ2-5; 8 nucleotides agree with TRBD2. Germline trimming cut 8 bases from V and 5 bases from J; bases unmatched to any gene: 10. CDR1 is SEHNR, CDR2 FQNEAQ, per germline (reference sequence). The CDR3 has 14 residues. The CDR3 protein is CASVSSGRPETQYF. For the CDR3, the DNA is TGTGCCAGCGTCTCAAGCGGGAGACCTGAGACCCAGTACTTC. The full variable domain, completed using reference TRBV7-9 and TRBJ2-5, is DTGVSQNPRHKITKRGQNVTFRCDPISEHNRLYWYRQTLGQGPEFLTYFQNEAQLEKSRLLSDRFSAERPKGSFSTLEIQRTEQGDSAMYLCASVSSGRPETQYFGPGTRLLVL.

V gene TRBV9 combines with J gene TRBJ2-5, with 8 bases aligning to TRBD1. The length of the CDR3 is 15 residues. V lost 0 bases, J lost 5 bases, and 6 bases stayed unmatched. CDR1 and CDR2 from the germline V gene are SGDLS and YYNGEE. In nucleotides, the CDR3 is TGTGCCAGCAGCGTAGCCGCAGGGGGCGAGGAGACCCAGTACTTC. Its translation: CASSVAAGGEETQYF.

The chain couples TRBV18 to TRBJ2-5; maybe TRBD1 (5 bases). CDR1 is KGHSH, CDR2 LQKENI, per germline. The CDR3 sequence is 15 residues long. V lost 1 base and J 2 bases, leaving 11 bases between the germline ends. CDR3 in amino acids: CASSPLGAAQETQYF. The CDR3 nucleotides are TGTGCCAGCTCACCACTTGGGGCAGCTCAAGAGACCCAGTACTTC.

This rearrangement joins TRBV5-1 to TRBJ2-1; possibly TRBD2 for D (5 bases). Between the trimmed V and J ends, which lost 3 bases and 9 bases, there was a span of 10 bases. Germline V CDR1 and CDR2: SGHRS, YFSETQ. The CDR3 loop spans 12 amino acids. The CDR3 region has the DNA TGCGCCAGCAGCTCAACTAGGTTTGAGCAGTTCTTC. It encodes CASSSTRFEQFF.

The gene calls are TRBV7-2 and TRBJ2-2; the match to TRBD2 covers 13 bases. The CDR3 has 17 amino acids. V gave up 1 base and J gave up 4 bases; unmatched junction bases: 3. Germline CDR1 reads SGHTA; CDR2 reads FQGNSA. CDR3 nucleotide sequence: TGTGCCAGCAGCTTAGGGGGACTAGCGGGGACCACCGGGGAGCTGTTTTTT. It translates to CASSLGGLAGTTGELFF.

The chain carries TRBV29-1 and TRBJ1-4; 7 nucleotides line up with TRBD1. The CDR3 consists of 13 residues. The V and J ends lost 7 bases and 8 bases, in that order; junction bases with no gene match: 10. Germline V gene sequence: CDR1 SQVTM, CDR2 ANQGSEA. This CDR3 reads CSGAQGFGEKLFF. CDR3 sequence (DNA): TGCAGCGGGGCACAGGGGTTCGGAGAAAAACTGTTTTTT.

The CDR3 DNA follows: TGTGCCAGTAGTATCCCCAGCGGGAGTACCGGGGAGCTGTTTTTT. Residues: CASSIPSGSTGELFF. The V gene is TRBV19, the J gene TRBJ2-2, with 8 bases that match TRBD2. CDR3 length equals 15 residues. V lost 3 bases to trimming and J lost 5 bases; unmatched junction nucleotides: 5. Germline V gene sequence: CDR1 LNHDA, CDR2 SQIVND (reference sequence).

The rearrangement uses TRBV7-8 and TRBJ1-5; D gene unclear. Germline CDR1 reads SGHVS; CDR2 reads FQNEAQ. The CDR3 loop spans 15 amino acids. Trimming cost V 3 bases and J 0 bases, with 9 bases left between them. The CDR3 nucleotides are TGTGCCAGCAGCTTCGACACAAATAGCAATCAGCCCCAGCATTTT. Its protein product is CASSFDTNSNQPQHF.

The chain uses TRBV12-3 or TRBV12-4 and TRBJ2-1, with TRBD2 identical over 9 bases. With 7 bases clipped from V and 13 bases from J, the junction kept 5 bases outside the gene matches. The CDR3 spans 11 residues. The CDR3 DNA reads TGTGCCAGCACACCGGGACTAGCTCAGTTCTTC. Translated: CASTPGLAQFF.

The CDR3 sequence: CASSLGTAEDNEQFF. For the CDR3, the DNA is TGTGCCAGCAGCTTGGGGACAGCCGAGGACAATGAGCAGTTCTTC. V and J are TRBV7-9 and TRBJ2-1; 7 nucleotides agree with TRBD1. This CDR3 is built from 15 residues. In germline, CDR1 is SEHNR, CDR2 FQNEAQ (reference sequence). V was pared by 3 bases and J by 5 bases, with 7 bases of the junction left unmatched.

This clone appeared a single time. The chain carries TRBV4-3 and TRBJ2-7; 9 bases align to TRBD2. The CDR3 contains 17 residues. Germline V CDR1 and CDR2: LGHNA, YSLEER. Trimming cost V 1 base and J 2 bases; bases outside gene matches: 9. This CDR3 reads CASSQGSGTSLAYEQYF. DNA for the CDR3: TGCGCCAGCAGCCAAGGCTCCGGGACTAGCCTGGCCTACGAGCAGTACTTC.

This chain links TRBV15 with TRBJ2-5, with 11 nucleotides matching TRBD1. Germline trimming cut 1 base from V and 5 bases from J; bases unmatched to any gene: 9. The CDR3 contains 17 residues. CDR1 is LNHNV, CDR2 YYDKDF, per germline (reference sequence). Here the CDR3 reads CATSRGMGQGEVETQYF. The CDR3 region has the DNA TGTGCCACCAGCAGAGGAATGGGACAGGGGGAGGTCGAGACCCAGTACTTC.

The chain recombines TRBV7-8 with TRBJ2-7; the D gene is possibly TRBD2 (6 bases). The germline V gene has CDR1 SGHVS and CDR2 FQNEAQ. V was clipped by 4 bases and J by 6 bases, with 13 bases between them. The CDR3 is made up of 13 amino acids. The CDR3 protein is CASSYLLAGEQYF. DNA of the CDR3: TGTGCCAGCAGCTACCTACTAGCTGGCGAGCAGTACTTC. Full variable domain (outside the CDR3, taken from reference TRBV7-8 and TRBJ2-7): GAGVSQSPRYKVAKRGQDVALRCDPISGHVSLFWYQQALGQGPEFLTYFQNEAQLDKSGLPSDRFFAERPEGSVSTLKIQRTQQEDSAVYLCASSYLLAGEQYFGPGTRLTVT.

This chain connects TRBV2 to TRBJ2-6, with D possibly being TRBD1 (5 bases). Between the trimmed V and J ends, which lost 4 bases and 2 bases, there was a span of 9 bases. Germline-derived CDR1 and CDR2 are SNHLY and FYNNEI. This CDR3 comprises 15 residues. The CDR3 region has the DNA TGTGCCAGCAGTGCGCAGGGTGCTGGGGCCAACGTCCTGACTTTC. Translation gives CASSAQGAGANVLTF.

A few counts support this clone. The chain has TRBV6-1 and TRBJ2-1; 7 positions match TRBD2. The CDR3 is 14 residues long. After removal of 0 bases from V and 8 bases from J, the junction contained 4 bases not matched to a gene. Germline values: CDR1 MNHNS, CDR2 SASEGT. CDR3: CASSEAGGPDEQFF. CDR3 in DNA: TGTGCCAGCAGTGAAGCGGGAGGGCCGGATGAGCAGTTCTTC.

This clone was recorded once. The V call is TRBV5-4, the J call TRBJ1-3; D might be TRBD1 (5 bases). CDR3 length equals 16 residues. The V end lost 0 bases, the J end lost 2 bases, and 12 bases lay between the germline ends. Germline V gene data show CDR1 as SGHNT and CDR2 as YYREEE (reference sequence). The CDR3 bases are TGTGCCAGCAGCTTGGGGGGCAGACAGCCTGGAAACACCATATATTTT. Translation: CASSLGGRQPGNTIYF.

The chain has TRBV7-2 and TRBJ2-2, with 12 bases aligning to TRBD2. This CDR3 spans 18 amino acids. V shed 1 base, J shed 5 bases, and the junction held 8 bases outside the gene matches. The germline CDR1 and CDR2 sequences are SGHTA and FQGNSA. CDR3 DNA sequence: TGTGCCAGCAGCTTAGTGGGACTAGCGGGCTCGATGACCGGGGAGCTGTTTTTT. This gives the protein CASSLVGLAGSMTGELFF.

The gene calls are TRBV19 and TRBJ2-2, with D perhaps TRBD2 (6 bases). Germline CDR1 and CDR2: LNHDA and SQIVND (reference sequence). Trimming pared 2 bases from V and 14 bases from J, leaving 15 bases between. The CDR3 is 13 residues long. CDR3 sequence reads: CASSIKEGTTLFF. The CDR3 DNA follows: TGTGCCAGTAGTATAAAGGAGGGCACTACCCTGTTTTTT.

The chain joins TRBV28 to TRBJ2-7, with 8 bases fitting TRBD1. With V trimmed by 4 bases and J by 5 bases, 13 bases remained unmatched. The CDR3 loop spans 16 amino acids. Germline V gives CDR1 MDHEN, CDR2 SYDVKM. CDR3 sequence (DNA): TGTGCCAGCAGTTCCCCAAGGACAGGGTCTATCCACGAGCAGTACTTC. It encodes CASSSPRTGSIHEQYF.

This chain uses TRBV5-1 with TRBJ1-5; weak D call: TRBD1 (5 bases). Looked up from germline, CDR1 is SGHRS and CDR2 is YFSETQ. The CDR3 runs 15 residues. The V end lost 0 bases, the J end lost 3 bases, and 10 bases lay between the germline ends. CDR3 region: CASSLAGGDNQPQHF. The CDR3 DNA sequence: TGCGCCAGCAGCTTGGCCGGGGGAGACAATCAGCCCCAGCATTTT. Using reference TRBV5-1 and TRBJ1-5 for the parts outside the CDR3, the full variable domain is KAGVTQTPRYLIKTRGQQVTLSCSPISGHRSVSWYQQTPGQGLQFLFEYFSETQRNKGNFPGRFSGRQFSNSRSEMNVSTLELGDSALYLCASSLAGGDNQPQHFGDGTRLSIL.

The CDR3 nucleotides read TGTGCCAGCAGTAGCGGGAGCCCCACCGGGGAGCTGTTTTTT. It yields the protein CASSSGSPTGELFF. V and J are TRBV6-4 and TRBJ2-2, with TRBD2 identical over 8 bases. Germline CDR1 is MRHNA and CDR2 is SNTAGT. This CDR3 is built from 14 residues. J was trimmed by 4 bases and V by 5 bases; bases with no gene match: 3.